The rows below give T cell receptor beta chains drawn from one sample of a study of cytomegalovirus exposure and HLA in healthy donors. Produced via immunoSEQ multiplex PCR; TCRdb's table is partial and in-frame only. This sample has 250,000 to 300,000 clones, with 84% found just once. Sequenced sample: PBMCs. The receptors stem from a woman in her forties in good health and CMV-seropositive. CDR3s include the opening cysteine and the closing phenylalanine or tryptophan. Expanded clones get a size class; other rows say once, few or many, or leave the size out.

TRBV2	-	TRBJ2-3	CASSAGVTDTQYF
TRBV13	-	TRBJ1-1	CASSSEQGANTEAFF
TRBV5-1	few	TRBJ1-1	CASRTGASGGRLNTEAFF
TRBV19	-	TRBJ1-5	CASSTGGYQPQHF
TRBV6-4	-	TRBJ1-2	CASSEDGGGYGYTF
TRBV5-1	-	TRBJ1-1	CASSSRGTEAFF
TRBV28	-	TRBJ2-7	CASSSTSMNPYEQYF
TRBV27	-	TRBJ1-2	CASSLSATSRGYGYTF
TRBV30	-	TRBJ1-4	CAWSPRGGEKLFF
TRBV7-6	-	TRBJ1-1	CASSYTGLSGAEAFF
TRBV28	-	TRBJ1-6	CASSLDRYNSPLHF
TRBV25-1	-	TRBJ1-3	CASTRDGNTIYF
TRBV19	-	TRBJ2-1	CASSIGRDTEQFF
TRBV14	-	TRBJ1-2	CASSQAQGQGLNGYTF
TRBV28	-	TRBJ2-1	CASRLPGTGMGEQFF
TRBV7-9	-	TRBJ2-1	CASRNDGQAYEQFF
TRBV19	-	TRBJ2-5	CASSIGTAQETQYF
TRBV4-3	once	TRBJ2-3	CASSQGAGGLDTQYF
TRBV5-4	-	TRBJ1-1	CASSSAASPEAFF
TRBV7-2	-	TRBJ2-7	CASSSIDRALEQYF
TRBV19	-	TRBJ2-1	CASSISASGSLVNEQFF
TRBV18	-	TRBJ2-1	CASSPPSDRAHNEQFF
TRBV27	-	TRBJ1-2	CASSPLPSYGYTF
TRBV2	once	TRBJ1-5	CASSDEGGTGQPQHF
TRBV25-1	-	TRBJ1-6	CASSGTRGTYNSPLHF
TRBV7-9	-	TRBJ1-3	CASSLPSGGSGNTIYF
TRBV29-1	once	TRBJ2-7	CSATRGGDEQYF
TRBV11-2	-	TRBJ2-1	CASSLFGNGDNEQFF
TRBV2	-	TRBJ2-6	CASSSGANVLTF
TRBV7-9	-	TRBJ2-3	CASSLWGSGNTDTQYF
TRBV6-1	-	TRBJ1-1	CATVGAMNTEAFF
TRBV6-1	-	TRBJ2-2	CASRQPPGELFF
TRBV2	-	TRBJ2-1	CASRALAGAYNEQFF
TRBV7-6	few	TRBJ2-7	CASSLVGGPSYEQYF
TRBV7-2	-	TRBJ2-7	CASSLFGRGGDEQYF
TRBV4-3	-	TRBJ1-1	CASSQERSRAEAFF
TRBV27	-	TRBJ2-1	CASSLAGTSGSHNEQFF
TRBV11-3	-	TRBJ2-3	CASSFLAGGNTQYF
TRBV30	few	TRBJ2-1	CAWSVPFRGSHNEQFF
TRBV28	-	TRBJ1-5	CASTTGTGYSNQPQHF
TRBV30	-	TRBJ2-1	CAWTLGLAGANEQFF
TRBV5-4	-	TRBJ1-2	CASSQTTGNSYGYTF
TRBV29-1	-	TRBJ2-2	CSVGTSGNTGELFF
TRBV15	-	TRBJ2-5	CATSRDQGETQYF
TRBV7-8	-	TRBJ2-3	CASSIRSGGAIGDTQYF
TRBV5-8	-	TRBJ1-3	CASSLLNTIYF
TRBV30	-	TRBJ2-1	CAWRRYGDEQFF
TRBV28	-	TRBJ1-5	CASSFGQNSNQPQHF